The rows below give T cell receptor beta chains drawn from one sample of a study of CD8+ T cells in alopecia areata. Method: immunoSEQ multiplex PCR; TCRdb's copy keeps in-frame clones and lacks some. The sample lists around 160,000 clones, 87% occurring once. The sample consisted of CD8+ T cells sorted from blood, taken at week 0. Source of these receptors: a human donor with alopecia areata. The CDR3 runs from the conserved cysteine through the conserved F or W. A D gene is named only where the DNA matches it firmly. Rows may omit the clone size; those that give it use once, few, many or a size class.

J gene | D gene | clone size | V gene | CDR3 protein | CDR3 DNA
TRBJ1-2 | - | - | TRBV5-6 | CASSLVGGRGYTF | TGTGCCAGCAGCTTGGTGGGAGGACGTGGCTACACCTTC
TRBJ1-2 | - | - | TRBV6-5 | CAIGEGSYGYTF | TGTGCCATCGGTGAGGGATCCTATGGCTACACCTTC
TRBJ2-5 | - | - | TRBV9 | CASSVAGGLETQYF | TGTGCCAGCAGCGTAGCTGGGGGCCTAGAGACCCAGTACTTC
TRBJ2-7 | TRBD1 | - | TRBV5-1 | CASSLGQSYEQYF | TGCGCCAGCAGCCTGGGACAGAGCTACGAGCAGTACTTC
TRBJ2-7 | - | - | TRBV15 | CATSSHFAHGEQYF | TGTGCCACCAGCAGTCATTTTGCACATGGAGAGCAGTACTTC
TRBJ2-3 | TRBD2 | - | TRBV19 | CASSIRLAESTDTQYF | TGTGCCAGTAGTATTAGACTAGCGGAGAGCACAGATACGCAGTATTTT
TRBJ2-3 | - | - | TRBV9 | CASSFRALNPTDTQYF | TGTGCCAGCAGCTTCAGGGCCCTTAACCCCACAGATACGCAGTATTTT
TRBJ1-4 | TRBD1 | once | TRBV5-1 | CASSSGTATNEKLFF | TGCGCCAGCAGCTCCGGGACAGCAACTAATGAAAAACTGTTTTTT
TRBJ2-3 | - | - | TRBV9 | CASSSSVGAVDTQYF | TGTGCCAGCAGCTCTTCGGTGGGGGCCGTAGATACGCAGTATTTT
TRBJ2-3 | - | - | TRBV7-9 | CASSLGVADNTDTQYF | TGTGCCAGCAGCTTAGGTGTAGCGGACAACACAGATACGCAGTATTTT
TRBJ2-3 | - | - | TRBV10-3 | CAISGAEEDLRFADTQYF | TGTGCCATCAGTGGGGCAGAAGAGGATTTGAGGTTTGCAGATACGCAGTATTTT
TRBJ2-7 | TRBD1 | - | TRBV29-1 | CSVEGQPPYEQYF | TGCAGCGTCGAGGGACAGCCTCCTTACGAGCAGTACTTC
TRBJ2-1 | - | - | TRBV2 | CASRLSRGVNLDEQFF | TGTGCCAGCAGGCTCTCCAGGGGCGTTAATTTAGATGAGCAGTTCTTC
TRBJ2-1 | TRBD1 | - | TRBV7-6 | CASSLGGTGYNEQFF | TGTGCCAGCAGCTTAGGAGGGACAGGATACAATGAGCAGTTCTTC
TRBJ2-1 | - | - | TRBV9 | CASDPGMASYNEQFF | TGTGCCAGCGACCCCGGGATGGCTTCCTACAATGAGCAGTTCTTC
TRBJ2-6 | - | - | TRBV7-8 | CASSPFGANVLTF | TGTGCCAGCAGCCCTTTCGGGGCCAACGTCCTGACTTTC
TRBJ1-4 | TRBD1 | - | TRBV27 | CASSRRDRTYNEKLFF | TGTGCCAGCAGCCGCCGGGACAGAACCTATAATGAAAAACTGTTTTTT
TRBJ2-7 | - | - | TRBV27 | CASAITASYEQYF | TGTGCCAGTGCCATTACAGCCTCCTACGAGCAGTACTTC
TRBJ2-2 | - | - | TRBV18 | CASSPSGPGELFF | TGTGCCAGCTCACCATCAGGACCCGGGGAGCTGTTTTTT
TRBJ2-5 | - | - | TRBV7-9 | CASSSTATQETQYF | TGTGCCAGCAGCTCGACAGCAACCCAAGAGACCCAGTACTTC
TRBJ2-7 | - | - | TRBV6-1 | CASSGPVYEQYF | TGTGCCAGCAGTGGGCCGGTCTACGAGCAGTACTTC
TRBJ2-7 | - | - | TRBV2 | CASSEALTGGAYEQYF | TGTGCCAGCAGTGAAGCGCTGACTGGTGGGGCCTACGAGCAGTACTTC
TRBJ1-1 | - | - | TRBV25-1 | CASSQGTTEAFF | TGTGCCAGCAGTCAGGGTACCACTGAAGCTTTCTTT
TRBJ2-7 | TRBD1 | - | TRBV9 | CASSLGTGEYEQYF | TGTGCCAGCAGCCTCGGGACAGGGGAGTACGAGCAGTACTTC
TRBJ2-3 | TRBD1 | - | TRBV29-1 | CSVASDREITDTQYF | TGCAGCGTCGCTTCCGACAGGGAAATCACAGATACGCAGTATTTT